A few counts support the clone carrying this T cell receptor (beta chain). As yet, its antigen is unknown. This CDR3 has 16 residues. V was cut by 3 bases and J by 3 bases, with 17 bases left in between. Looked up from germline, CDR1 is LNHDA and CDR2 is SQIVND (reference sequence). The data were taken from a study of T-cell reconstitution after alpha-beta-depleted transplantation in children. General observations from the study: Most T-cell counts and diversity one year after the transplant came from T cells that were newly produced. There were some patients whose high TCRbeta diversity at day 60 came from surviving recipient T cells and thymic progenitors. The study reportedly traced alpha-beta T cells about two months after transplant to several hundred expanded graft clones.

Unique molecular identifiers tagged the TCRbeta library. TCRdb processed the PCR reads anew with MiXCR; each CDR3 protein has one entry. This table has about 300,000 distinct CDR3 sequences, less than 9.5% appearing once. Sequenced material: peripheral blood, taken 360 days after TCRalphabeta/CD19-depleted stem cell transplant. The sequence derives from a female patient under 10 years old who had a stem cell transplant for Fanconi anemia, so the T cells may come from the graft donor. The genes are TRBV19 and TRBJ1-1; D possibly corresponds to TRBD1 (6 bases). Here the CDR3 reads CASSIIGGPTDTEAFF. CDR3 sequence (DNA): TGTGCCAGTAGTATTATCGGGGGGCCGACGGACACTGAAGCTTTCTTT.